This T cell receptor beta chain was found in a study of T cells in localized non-small cell lung cancer. Study-wide results and caveats: Those with higher blood T cell density had longer overall survival.

Of note for this clone: Its antigen is unknown.

TCRdb's table, derived via immunoSEQ multiplex PCR, lists solely in-frame clones and lacks some. This sample has 20,000 to 30,000 clones; around four fifths occur once, and the top ten carry approximately 4%. V shed 7 bases, J shed 0 bases, and the junction held 15 bases outside the gene matches. This CDR3 comprises 17 residues. Germline V CDR1 and CDR2: SGHTA, FQGTGA. The receptor comes from a woman between 35 and 75 years old with stage I lung adenocarcinoma. The genes are TRBV7-3 and TRBJ2-7; 7 bases are a match to TRBD1. This specimen was peripheral blood, taken before any cancer treatment. The CDR3 spells CASILPPQGKSSYEQYF. CDR3 bases: TGTGCCAGCATCCTTCCCCCACAGGGGAAAAGCTCCTACGAGCAGTACTTC. The variable domain in full, with the rest retrieved from reference TRBV7-3 and TRBJ2-7, is GAGVSQTPSNKVTEKGKYVELRCDPISGHTALYWYRQSLGQGPEFLIYFQGTGAADDSGLPNDRFFAVRPEGSVSTLKIQRTERGDSAVYLCASILPPQGKSSYEQYFGPGTRLTVT.